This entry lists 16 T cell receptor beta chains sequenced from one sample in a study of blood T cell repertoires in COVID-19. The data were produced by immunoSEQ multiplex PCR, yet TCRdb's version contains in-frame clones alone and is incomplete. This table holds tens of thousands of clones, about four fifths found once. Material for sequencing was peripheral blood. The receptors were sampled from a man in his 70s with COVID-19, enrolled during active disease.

CDR3 nucleotides: TGTGCCAGCAGCTCTAGCGGCTACGAGCAGTACTTC. This encodes CASSSSGYEQYF. This chain connects TRBV7-2 to TRBJ2-7, with TRBD2 identical over 7 bases. The ends lost 4 bases at V and 3 bases at J; junction bases unmatched: 0. The length of the CDR3 is 12 residues. Per germline, CDR1 SGHTA and CDR2 FQGNSA.

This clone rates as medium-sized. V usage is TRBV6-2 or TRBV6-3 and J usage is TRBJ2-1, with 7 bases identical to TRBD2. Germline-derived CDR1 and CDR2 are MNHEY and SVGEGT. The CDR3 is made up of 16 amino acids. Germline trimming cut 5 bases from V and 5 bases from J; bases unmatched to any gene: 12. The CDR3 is CASSPVDTGLDNEQFF. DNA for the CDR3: TGTGCCAGCAGTCCAGTAGACACCGGACTAGACAATGAGCAGTTCTTC.

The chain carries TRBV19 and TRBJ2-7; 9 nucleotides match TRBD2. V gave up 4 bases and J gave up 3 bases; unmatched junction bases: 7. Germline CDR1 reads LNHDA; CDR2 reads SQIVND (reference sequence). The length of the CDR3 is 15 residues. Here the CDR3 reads CASSTYSGGSYEQYF. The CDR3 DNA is TGTGCCAGTAGTACTTATAGCGGGGGAAGCTACGAGCAGTACTTC. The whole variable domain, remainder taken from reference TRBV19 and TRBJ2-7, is DGGITQSPKYLFRKEGQNVTLSCEQNLNHDAMYWYRQDPGQGLRLIYYSQIVNDFQKGDIAEGYSVSREKKESFPLTVTSAQKNPTAFYLCASSTYSGGSYEQYFGPGTRLTVT.

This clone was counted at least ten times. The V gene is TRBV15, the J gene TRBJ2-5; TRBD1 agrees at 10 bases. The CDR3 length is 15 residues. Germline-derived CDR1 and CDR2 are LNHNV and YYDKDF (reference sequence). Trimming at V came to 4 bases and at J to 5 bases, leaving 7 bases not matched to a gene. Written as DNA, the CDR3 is TGTGCCACCAGCAACCGGACAGGGGGTATTGAGACCCAGTACTTC. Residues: CATSNRTGGIETQYF.

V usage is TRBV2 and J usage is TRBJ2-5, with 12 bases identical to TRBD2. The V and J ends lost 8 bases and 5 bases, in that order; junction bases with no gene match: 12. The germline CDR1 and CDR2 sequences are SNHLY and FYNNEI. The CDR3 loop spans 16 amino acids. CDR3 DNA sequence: TGTGCCAGCGACCCTAGCGGGAGGGCCCGCGGGGAGACCCAGTACTTC. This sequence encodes CASDPSGRARGETQYF.

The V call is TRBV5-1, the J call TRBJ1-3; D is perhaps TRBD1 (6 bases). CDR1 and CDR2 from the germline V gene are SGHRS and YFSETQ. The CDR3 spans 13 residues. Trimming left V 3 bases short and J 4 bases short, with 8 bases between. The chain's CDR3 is CASSSGQGNTIYF. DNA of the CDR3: TGCGCCAGCAGCTCCGGACAGGGAAACACCATATATTTT.

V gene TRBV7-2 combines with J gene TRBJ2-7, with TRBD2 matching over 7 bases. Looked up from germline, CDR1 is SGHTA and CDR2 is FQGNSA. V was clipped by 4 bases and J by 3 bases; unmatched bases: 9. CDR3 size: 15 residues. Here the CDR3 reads CASSSQSGKIYEQYF. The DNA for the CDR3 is TGTGCCAGCAGCTCCCAGAGCGGGAAGATCTACGAGCAGTACTTC.

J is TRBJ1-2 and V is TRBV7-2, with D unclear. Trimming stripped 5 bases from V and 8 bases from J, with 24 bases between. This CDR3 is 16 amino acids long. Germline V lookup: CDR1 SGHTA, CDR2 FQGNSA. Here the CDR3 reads CASSPAGPSAPRGYTF. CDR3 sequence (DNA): TGTGCCAGCAGCCCAGCGGGCCCCTCTGCCCCGCGGGGCTACACCTTC. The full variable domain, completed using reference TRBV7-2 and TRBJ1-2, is GAGVSQSPSNKVTEKGKDVELRCDPISGHTALYWYRQSLGQGLEFLIYFQGNSAPDKSGLPSDRFSAERTGGSVSTLTIQRTQQEDSAVYLCASSPAGPSAPRGYTFGSGTRLTVV.

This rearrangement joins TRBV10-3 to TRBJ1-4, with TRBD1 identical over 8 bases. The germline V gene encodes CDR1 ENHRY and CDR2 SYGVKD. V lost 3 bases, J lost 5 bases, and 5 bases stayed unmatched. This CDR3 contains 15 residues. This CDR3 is CAISDTRTGNEKLFF. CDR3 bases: TGTGCCATCAGTGATACCCGGACAGGGAATGAAAAACTGTTTTTT.

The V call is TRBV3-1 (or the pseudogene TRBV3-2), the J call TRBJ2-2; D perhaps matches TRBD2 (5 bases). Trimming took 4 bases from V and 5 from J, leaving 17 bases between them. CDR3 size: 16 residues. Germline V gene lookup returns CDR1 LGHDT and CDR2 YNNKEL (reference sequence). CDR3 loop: CASSLKGGSRTGELFF. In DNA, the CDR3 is TGTGCCAGCAGCCTCAAGGGCGGGTCACGGACCGGGGAGCTGTTTTTT.

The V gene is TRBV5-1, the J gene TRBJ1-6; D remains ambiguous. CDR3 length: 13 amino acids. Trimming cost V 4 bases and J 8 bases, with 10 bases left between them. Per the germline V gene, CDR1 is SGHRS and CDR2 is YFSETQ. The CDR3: CASSGEMDSPLHF. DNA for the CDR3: TGCGCCAGCAGCGGGGAGATGGATTCACCCCTCCACTTT.

The CDR3: CASSDRGAYEQYF. The CDR3 DNA reads as TGTGCCAGCAGCGACAGGGGAGCCTACGAGCAGTACTTC. The V and J genes are TRBV6-5 and TRBJ2-7; 8 bases agree with TRBD1. The germline CDR1 and CDR2 sequences are MNHEY and SVGAGI. This CDR3 has 13 amino acids. The ends lost 6 bases at V and 2 bases at J; junction bases unmatched: 3.

CDR3 in amino acids: CASSPPSTEETQYF. CDR3 DNA: TGTGCCAGCTCACCACCTTCCACGGAAGAGACCCAGTACTTC. The V call is TRBV18, the J call TRBJ2-5; D not resolved. The CDR3 is 14 residues long. The V end lost 0 bases, the J end lost 3 bases, and 8 bases lay between the germline ends. Germline values: CDR1 KGHSH, CDR2 LQKENI.

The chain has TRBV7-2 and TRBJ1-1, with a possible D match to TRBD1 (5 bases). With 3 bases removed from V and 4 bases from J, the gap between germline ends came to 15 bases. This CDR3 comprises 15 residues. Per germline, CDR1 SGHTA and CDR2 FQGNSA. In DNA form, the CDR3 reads TGTGCCAGCAGCTTGTTTCATGGGGGAGGCACTGAAGCTTTCTTT. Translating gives CASSLFHGGGTEAFF.

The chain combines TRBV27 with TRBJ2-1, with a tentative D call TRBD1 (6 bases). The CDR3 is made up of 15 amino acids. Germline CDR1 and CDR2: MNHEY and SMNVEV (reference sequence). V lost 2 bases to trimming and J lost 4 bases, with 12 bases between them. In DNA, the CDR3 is TGTGCCAGCAGTTTAGGGGGCGTGAGATACAATGAGCAGTTCTTC. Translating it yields CASSLGGVRYNEQFF.

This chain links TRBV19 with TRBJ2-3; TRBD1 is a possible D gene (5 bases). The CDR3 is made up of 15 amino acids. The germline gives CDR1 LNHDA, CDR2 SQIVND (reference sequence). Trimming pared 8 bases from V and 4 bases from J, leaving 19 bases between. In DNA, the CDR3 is TGTGCCAGTTCCCAGGAGACAGTGGGCGCAGATACGCAGTATTTT. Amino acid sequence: CASSQETVGADTQYF.